Each of the 16 T cell receptor beta chains below was sequenced from the same sample in a study of OX40 agonist ivuxolimab in advanced cancers. Profiling relied on immunoSEQ multiplex PCR, and the TCRdb table lists in-frame clones only, not all of them. The sample includes some 60,000 clones, more than 80% of them seen just once. This specimen consisted of CD4+ or CD8+ T cells sorted from blood, obtained in a trial of the OX40 agonist ivuxolimab. These receptors all come from an adult with an advanced solid tumor such as melanoma, head and neck, liver or kidney cancer.

The chain carries TRBV27 and TRBJ2-7, with TRBD1 as a possible D gene (6 bases). The V end lost 4 bases, the J end lost 0 bases, and 10 bases lay between the germline ends. The CDR3 totals 14 residues. The germline V gene encodes CDR1 MNHEY and CDR2 SMNVEV (reference sequence). CDR3 nucleotide sequence: TGTGCCAGCAGTTCTCAGGGGAGCTCCTACGAGCAGTACGTC. This gives the protein CASSSQGSSYEQYV.

V usage is TRBV6-6 and J usage is TRBJ2-2, with TRBD1 matching 8 bases. J lost 7 bases, V lost 6 bases, and 7 bases had no gene match. This CDR3 contains 14 residues. Germline V gene sequence: CDR1 MNHNY, CDR2 SVGAGI (reference sequence). CDR3 sequence: CASSSWTGNGELFF. CDR3 sequence (DNA): TGTGCCAGCAGCTCCTGGACAGGGAACGGGGAGCTGTTTTTT.

The chain links TRBV6-5 to TRBJ2-6; the D is unclear. Trimming stripped 2 bases from V and 6 bases from J, with 11 bases between. The CDR3 runs to 15 residues. The germline gives CDR1 MNHEY, CDR2 SVGAGI. The CDR3 nucleotides are TGTGCCAGCAGTTACGAACTTCCGAAGGCCAACGTCCTGACTTTC. As protein: CASSYELPKANVLTF.

This chain uses TRBV6-5 with TRBJ1-1, with D hard to call. The V end was cut by 1 base, the J end by 11 bases, with 17 bases between. The CDR3 runs to 14 residues. The V gene's germline CDR1 is MNHEY and CDR2 SVGAGI. CDR3 DNA sequence: TGTGCCAGCAGTTACTACCGGACCGAATTTGAGGCTTTCTTT. It yields the protein CASSYYRTEFEAFF.

V and J are TRBV10-3 and TRBJ1-2, with 8 nucleotides matching TRBD1. The V gene's germline CDR1 is ENHRY and CDR2 SYGVKD. V lost 3 bases and J lost 6; bases outside the gene matches: 6. The CDR3 is 14 amino acids. In DNA, the CDR3 is TGTGCCATCAGTGAATTACAGGGGGAAGATGGCTACACCTTC. Its translation: CAISELQGEDGYTF.

V usage is TRBV6-1 and J usage is TRBJ2-1, with D unresolved. The V gene's germline CDR1 is MNHNS and CDR2 SASEGT. Trimming removed 4 bases at V and 7 bases at J, with 11 bases between. The CDR3 has 13 amino acids. Here the CDR3 reads CASSVQNLNEQFF. The CDR3 bases are TGTGCCAGCAGTGTCCAAAACCTAAATGAGCAGTTCTTC.

V and J are TRBV27 and TRBJ2-3; D call uncertain. Germline CDR1 and CDR2: MNHEY and SMNVEV (reference sequence). V gave up 3 bases and J gave up 1 base, with 8 bases separating them. This CDR3 is built from 14 residues. CDR3 amino acids: CASSFRYRTDTQYF. The DNA of the CDR3 is TGTGCCAGCAGTTTCCGGTATCGCACAGATACGCAGTATTTT.

This clone was found once. The chain joins TRBV29-1 to TRBJ1-2; possibly TRBD1 for D (6 bases). This CDR3 comprises 13 residues. Trimming stripped 7 bases from V and 5 bases from J, with 17 bases between. Per germline, CDR1 SQVTM and CDR2 ANQGSEA. The CDR3 here is CSGFLQGRYGYTF. CDR3 DNA: TGCAGCGGATTCCTTCAGGGGCGGTATGGCTACACCTTC. Filled out from reference TRBV29-1 and TRBJ1-2, the complete variable domain reads SAVISQKPSRDICQRGTSLTIQCQVDSQVTMMFWYRQQPGQSLTLIATANQGSEATYESGFVIDKFPISRPNLTFSTLTVSNMSPEDSSIYLCSGFLQGRYGYTFGSGTRLTVV.

This clone has a handful of counts. Other DNA sequences in this specimen translate into the identical CDR3. The chain joins TRBV5-1 to TRBJ2-2, with TRBD2 identical over 8 bases. Germline V gene data show CDR1 as SGHRS and CDR2 as YFSETQ. The CDR3 sequence is 16 residues long. The V gene end was trimmed by 0 bases and the J gene end by 4 bases; junction bases not matched to a gene: 5. The CDR3 DNA sequence: TGCGCCAGCAGCTTGGACCATAGCGGGGCCACCGGGGAGCTGTTTTTT. It is translated as CASSLDHSGATGELFF.

CDR3 in amino acids: CASSLGGAGGAVYEQFF. DNA of the CDR3: TGTGCCAGCAGCTTGGGAGGTGCGGGAGGCGCTGTCTATGAGCAGTTCTTC. The V gene is TRBV5-4, the J gene TRBJ2-1; 8 bases line up with TRBD2. CDR1 SGHNT and CDR2 YYREEE come from the germline V gene (reference sequence). The CDR3 contains 17 residues. V dropped 0 bases and J dropped 8; count of bases not matched to a gene: 13.

V gene TRBV4-3 combines with J gene TRBJ1-2; D gene unclear. CDR3 size: 15 residues. The ends were cut back, 7 bases at V and 0 bases at J, with 15 bases in the middle. In germline, CDR1 is LGHNA, CDR2 YSLEER. The CDR3 DNA sequence: TGCGCCAGCAACGATCGGGGAACTGCTAACTATGGCTACACCTTC. Protein sequence: CASNDRGTANYGYTF.

The V call is TRBV5-6, the J call TRBJ2-3; D is perhaps TRBD2 (6 bases). V was shortened by 4 bases and J by 0 bases, with 12 bases between the two germline ends. The CDR3 is 15 amino acids. Germline CDR1 SGHDT, CDR2 YYEEEE. The CDR3 DNA is TGTGCCAGCAGCGCGGGACTCTACAGCACAGATACGCAGTATTTT. This codes for CASSAGLYSTDTQYF.

The CDR3 DNA follows: TGTGCCAGCAGGAGCTCCTACGAGCAGTACGTC. It is translated as CASRSSYEQYV. The chain joins TRBV28 to TRBJ2-7; D unresolved. With 6 bases removed from V and 0 bases from J, the gap between germline ends came to 3 bases. Germline V gene lookup returns CDR1 MDHEN and CDR2 SYDVKM. This CDR3 is 11 amino acids long.

This chain links TRBV29-1 with TRBJ1-2; D gene ambiguous. Germline V gives CDR1 SQVTM, CDR2 ANQGSEA. CDR3 length: 12 amino acids. V shed 5 bases and J shed 5 bases, with 12 bases lying between them. Here the CDR3 reads CSVRTISYGYTF. For the CDR3, the DNA is TGCAGCGTTCGGACGATCTCATATGGCTACACCTTC.

This clone was observed once. Here the CDR3 DNA reads TGTGCCAGCCGCGCAGAGGCGAACACCGGGGAGCTGTTTTTT. It is translated as CASRAEANTGELFF. The chain is built from TRBV5-4 and TRBJ2-2; D gene uncertain. Looked up from germline, CDR1 is SGHNT and CDR2 is YYREEE (reference sequence). The length of the CDR3 is 14 residues. Trimming cost V 7 bases and J 0 bases, with 10 bases left between them.

The gene calls are TRBV2 and TRBJ2-7; 10 nucleotides line up with TRBD2. Germline CDR1 reads SNHLY; CDR2 reads FYNNEI. V lost 4 bases, J lost 0 bases, and 3 bases stayed unmatched. This CDR3 spans 15 amino acids. CDR3 DNA: TGTGCCAGCAGTGTACCTAGCGGGAGCTCCTACGAGCAGTACTTC. It codes for CASSVPSGSSYEQYF.